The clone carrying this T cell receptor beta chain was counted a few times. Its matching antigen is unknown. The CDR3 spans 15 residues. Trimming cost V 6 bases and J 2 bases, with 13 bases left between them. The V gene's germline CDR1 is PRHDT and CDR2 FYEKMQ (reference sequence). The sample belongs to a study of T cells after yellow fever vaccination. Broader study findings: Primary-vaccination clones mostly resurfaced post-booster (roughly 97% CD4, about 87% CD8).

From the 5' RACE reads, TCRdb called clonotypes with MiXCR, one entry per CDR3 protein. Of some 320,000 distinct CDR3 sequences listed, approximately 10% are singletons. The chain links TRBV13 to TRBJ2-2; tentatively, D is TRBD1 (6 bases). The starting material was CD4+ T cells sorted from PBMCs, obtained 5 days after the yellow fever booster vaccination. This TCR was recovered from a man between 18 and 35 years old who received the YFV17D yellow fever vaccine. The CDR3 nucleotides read TGTGCCAGCAGTTACGACAGGAGAAACACCGGGGAGCTGTTTTTT. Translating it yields CASSYDRRNTGELFF.